These 13 T cell receptor beta chains share one sample of origin, sequenced in a study of T cells in localized non-small cell lung cancer. Clones were sequenced by immunoSEQ multiplex PCR, and TCRdb holds only the in-frame ones, with some missing. The sample records roughly 1,200 clones, about 20% being singletons. The starting material was normal lung tissue next to the tumor, obtained before any cancer treatment. These receptors came from a male donor at least 60 years old with stage I lung adenocarcinoma.

The V and J genes are TRBV25-1 and TRBJ2-7; the match to TRBD1 covers 9 bases. Germline V CDR1 and CDR2: MGHDK, SYGVNS. Trimming at V came to 2 bases and at J to 2 bases, leaving 4 bases not matched to a gene. The CDR3 loop spans 15 amino acids. CDR3: CASSETGGPTYEQYF. In nucleotides, the CDR3 is TGTGCCAGCAGTGAAACAGGGGGCCCCACCTACGAGCAGTACTTC.

The chain has TRBV9 and TRBJ1-2; 9 nucleotides agree with TRBD1. Germline loops: CDR1 SGDLS, CDR2 YYNGEE. Germline trimming cut 3 bases from V and 6 bases from J; bases unmatched to any gene: 3. The CDR3 consists of 13 residues. CDR3 in amino acids: CASSAGTGHGYTF. The CDR3 nucleotides are TGTGCCAGCAGCGCCGGGACAGGGCATGGCTACACCTTC.

This clone was seen a handful of times. This CDR3 reads CASSPSTSQNSPLHF. The CDR3 nucleotides read TGTGCCAGCTCACCCTCTACTTCCCAGAATTCACCCCTCCACTTT. The gene calls are TRBV18 and TRBJ1-6; D gene uncertain. This CDR3 region has 15 residues. Trimming removed 3 bases at V and 7 bases at J, with 13 bases between. In germline, CDR1 is KGHSH, CDR2 LQKENI. The full variable domain, completed using reference TRBV18 and TRBJ1-6, is NAGVMQNPRHLVRRRGQEARLRCSPMKGHSHVYWYRQLPEEGLKFMVYLQKENIIDESGMPKERFSAEFPKEGPSILRIQQVVRGDSAAYFCASSPSTSQNSPLHFGNGTRLTVT.

This clone was seen a few times. The chain uses TRBV9 and TRBJ1-6; 9 bases map to TRBD1. The CDR3 is 14 residues long. The ends lost 6 bases at V and 9 bases at J; junction bases unmatched: 7. In germline, CDR1 is SGDLS, CDR2 YYNGEE. The CDR3 is CASTLQGAVSPLHF. The CDR3 DNA is TGTGCCAGCACCTTACAGGGGGCGGTTTCACCCCTCCACTTT.

The V and J genes are TRBV7-1 and TRBJ2-3; no definite D call. TRBV7-1 is sorted into the ORF group, with uncertain function. This CDR3 comprises 16 residues. V was clipped by 6 bases and J by 3 bases, with 19 bases between them. This chain's CDR3 is CASSRQPRIGTDTQYF. Written as DNA, the CDR3 is TGTGCCAGCAGTCGACAACCTCGGATTGGTACAGATACGCAGTATTTT.

This clone qualifies as large. This chain links TRBV19 with TRBJ2-7, with D unresolved. Germline CDR1 is LNHDA and CDR2 is SQIVND (reference sequence). This CDR3 has 15 residues. V lost 0 bases to trimming and J lost 3 bases, with 12 bases between them. CDR3 nucleotides: TGTGCCAGTAGTATAGATCTGGGCAGATTCTACGAGCAGTACTTC. This encodes CASSIDLGRFYEQYF.

By share, this clone counts as medium-sized. This chain connects TRBV6-8 to TRBJ1-5; TRBD1 aligns across 7 bases. Germline V gene sequence: CDR1 MNHGY, CDR2 SAAAGT. This CDR3 has 14 residues. The ends lost 7 bases at V and 1 base at J; junction bases unmatched: 4. The CDR3, as DNA: TGTGCCAGCACGACAGGGAACAGCAATCAGCCCCAGCATTTT. As protein: CASTTGNSNQPQHF.

This clone came up a few times. The chain links TRBV11-3 to TRBJ1-1; D might be TRBD1 (5 bases). Per the germline V gene, CDR1 is SGHNT and CDR2 is YENEEA. The CDR3 runs to 15 residues. Trimming removed 2 bases from V and 8 bases from J, with 18 bases in between. DNA for the CDR3: TGTGCCAGCAGCTTAATAGGTGGGACGGGCTCCGAAGCTTTCTTT. Amino acids: CASSLIGGTGSEAFF.

This clone is labeled hyperexpanded. This chain links TRBV6-8 with TRBJ1-5; the D gene is possibly TRBD1 (6 bases). This CDR3 region has 14 residues. CDR1 and CDR2 (germline): MNHGY, SAAAGT. With 0 bases removed from V and 5 bases from J, the gap between germline ends came to 8 bases. The CDR3 DNA reads TGTGCCAGCAGTTACTCGGCAGGGGATCAGCCCCAGCATTTT. It translates to CASSYSAGDQPQHF.

This clone has only a few counts. This chain joins TRBV28 and TRBJ2-7; D possibly corresponds to TRBD2 (5 bases). The CDR3 spans 14 residues. Per germline, CDR1 MDHEN and CDR2 SYDVKM. The germline V and J ends were trimmed by 5 bases and 3 bases, with 14 bases remaining between them. The CDR3 spells CASSTPEAHYEQYF. The CDR3 bases are TGTGCCAGCAGTACCCCGGAGGCCCACTACGAGCAGTACTTC.

This clone was counted between two and nine times. This chain uses TRBV19 with TRBJ1-5; 7 nucleotides line up with TRBD1. With V trimmed by 5 bases and J by 9 bases, 16 bases remained unmatched. This CDR3 is built from 16 residues. Germline lookup yields CDR1 LNHDA and CDR2 SQIVND (reference sequence). DNA of the CDR3: TGTGCCAGTAGTCCGCCCCGACAGGGACGTAAAGGGCCCCAGCATTTT. Translating gives CASSPPRQGRKGPQHF. Variable domain in full (rest from reference TRBV19 and TRBJ1-5): DGGITQSPKYLFRKEGQNVTLSCEQNLNHDAMYWYRQDPGQGLRLIYYSQIVNDFQKGDIAEGYSVSREKKESFPLTVTSAQKNPTAFYLCASSPPRQGRKGPQHFGDGTRLSIL.

The chain has TRBV11-3 and TRBJ2-3; 8 nucleotides match TRBD2. Looked up from germline, CDR1 is SGHNT and CDR2 is YENEEA. The CDR3 is 14 residues long. V shed 0 bases and J 8 bases; nucleotides not matched to a gene: 4. CDR3: CASSLEGRGGTQYF. Written as DNA, the CDR3 is TGTGCCAGCAGCTTAGAGGGACGGGGGGGTACGCAGTATTTT. Variable domain in full (rest from reference TRBV11-3 and TRBJ2-3): EAGVVQSPRYKIIEKKQPVAFWCNPISGHNTLYWYLQNLGQGPELLIRYENEEAVDDSQLPKDRFSAERLKGVDSTLKIQPAELGDSAVYLCASSLEGRGGTQYFGPGTRLTVL.

This clone has more than one count but fewer than ten. This chain joins TRBV5-1 and TRBJ2-1; D gene ambiguous. Trimming cost V 3 bases and J 6 bases, with 16 bases left between them. CDR1 and CDR2 from the germline V gene are SGHRS and YFSETQ. There are 15 residues in the CDR3. DNA for the CDR3: TGCGCCAGCAGCTCCCTAGATATTTTCGGCAATGAGCAGTTCTTC. It codes for CASSSLDIFGNEQFF.